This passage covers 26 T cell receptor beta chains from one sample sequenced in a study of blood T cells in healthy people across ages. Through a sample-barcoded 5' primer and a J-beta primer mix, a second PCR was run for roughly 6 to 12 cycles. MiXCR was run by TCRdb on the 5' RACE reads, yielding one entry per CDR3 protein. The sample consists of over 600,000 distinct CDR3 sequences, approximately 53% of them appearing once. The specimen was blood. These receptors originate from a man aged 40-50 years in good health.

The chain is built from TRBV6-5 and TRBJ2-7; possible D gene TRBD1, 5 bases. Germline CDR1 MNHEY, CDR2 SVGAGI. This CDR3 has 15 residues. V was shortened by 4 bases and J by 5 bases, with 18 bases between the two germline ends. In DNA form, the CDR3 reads TGTGCCAGCAGTTCGGCAGGGTTGATCCGGAACGAGCAGTACTTC. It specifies CASSSAGLIRNEQYF.

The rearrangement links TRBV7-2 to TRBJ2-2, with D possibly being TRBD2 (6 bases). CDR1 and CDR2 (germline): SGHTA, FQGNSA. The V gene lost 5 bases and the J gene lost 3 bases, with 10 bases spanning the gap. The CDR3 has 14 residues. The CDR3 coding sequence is TGTGCCAGCAGCATGACTAGGCACACCGGGGAGCTGTTTTTT. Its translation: CASSMTRHTGELFF.

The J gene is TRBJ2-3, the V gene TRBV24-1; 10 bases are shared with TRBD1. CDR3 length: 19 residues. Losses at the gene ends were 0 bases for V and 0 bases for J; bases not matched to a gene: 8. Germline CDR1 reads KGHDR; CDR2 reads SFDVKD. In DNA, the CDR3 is TGTGCCACCAGTGATTTGTCGGGACAGGGGTTCTCTAGCACAGATACGCAGTATTTT. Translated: CATSDLSGQGFSSTDTQYF.

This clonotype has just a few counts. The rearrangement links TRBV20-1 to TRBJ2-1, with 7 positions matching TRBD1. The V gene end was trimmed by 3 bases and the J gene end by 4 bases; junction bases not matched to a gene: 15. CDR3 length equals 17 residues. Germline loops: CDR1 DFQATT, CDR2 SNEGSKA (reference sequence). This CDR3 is CSARRGHLIDPYNEQFF. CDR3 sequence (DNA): TGCAGTGCTAGGAGGGGGCATCTTATAGATCCTTACAATGAGCAGTTCTTC.

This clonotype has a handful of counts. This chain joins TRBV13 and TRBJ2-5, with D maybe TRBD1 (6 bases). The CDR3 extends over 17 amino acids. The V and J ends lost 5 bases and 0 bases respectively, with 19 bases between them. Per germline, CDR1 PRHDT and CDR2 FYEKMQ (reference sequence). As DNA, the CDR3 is TGTGCCAGCAGCCCACCTAAGACAGGAGCCGACCAAGAGACCCAGTACTTC. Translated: CASSPPKTGADQETQYF.

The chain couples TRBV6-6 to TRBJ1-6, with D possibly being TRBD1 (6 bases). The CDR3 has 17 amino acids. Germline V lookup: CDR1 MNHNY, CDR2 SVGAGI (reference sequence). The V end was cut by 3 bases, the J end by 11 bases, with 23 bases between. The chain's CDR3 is CASSYSNGGGFFTPLHF. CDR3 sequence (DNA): TGTGCCAGCAGTTATTCGAACGGGGGCGGCTTTTTTACACCCCTCCACTTT.

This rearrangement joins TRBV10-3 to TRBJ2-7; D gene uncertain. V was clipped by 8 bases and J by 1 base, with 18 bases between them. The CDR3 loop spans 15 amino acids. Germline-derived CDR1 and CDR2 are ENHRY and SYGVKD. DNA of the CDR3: TGTGCCATCTTGGATGCGTATGGGAATTCCTACGAGCAGTACTTC. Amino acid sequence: CAILDAYGNSYEQYF.

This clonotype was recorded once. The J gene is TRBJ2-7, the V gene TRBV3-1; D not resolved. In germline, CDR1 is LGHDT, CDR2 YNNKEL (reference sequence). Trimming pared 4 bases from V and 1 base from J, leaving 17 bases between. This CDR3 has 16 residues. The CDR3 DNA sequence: TGTGCCAGCAGCCCCGTCGCGTCCAGATTTTCCTACGAGCAGTACTTC. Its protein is CASSPVASRFSYEQYF.

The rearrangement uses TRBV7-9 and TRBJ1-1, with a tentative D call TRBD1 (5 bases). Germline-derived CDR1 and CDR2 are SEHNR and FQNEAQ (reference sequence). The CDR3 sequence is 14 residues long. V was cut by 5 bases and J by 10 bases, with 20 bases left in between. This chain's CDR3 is CASSPKWGGVGAFF. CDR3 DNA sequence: TGTGCCAGCAGCCCTAAATGGGGGGGAGTCGGAGCTTTCTTT.

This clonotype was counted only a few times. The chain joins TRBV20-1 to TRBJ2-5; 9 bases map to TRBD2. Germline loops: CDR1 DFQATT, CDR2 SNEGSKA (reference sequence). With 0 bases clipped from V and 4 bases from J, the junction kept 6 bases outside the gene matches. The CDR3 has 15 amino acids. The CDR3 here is CSARDPGTSSETQYF. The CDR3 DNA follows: TGCAGTGCTAGAGACCCCGGGACTAGCTCAGAGACCCAGTACTTC.

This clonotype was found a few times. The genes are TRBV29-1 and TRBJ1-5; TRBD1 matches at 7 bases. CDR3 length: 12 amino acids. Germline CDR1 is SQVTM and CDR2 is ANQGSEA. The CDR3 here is CSVGTGDQPQHF. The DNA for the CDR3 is TGCAGTGTAGGTACAGGGGATCAGCCCCAGCATTTT.

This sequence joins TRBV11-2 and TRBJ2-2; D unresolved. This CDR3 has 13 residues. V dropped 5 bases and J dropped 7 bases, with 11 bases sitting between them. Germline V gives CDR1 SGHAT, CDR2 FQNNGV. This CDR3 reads CASSPSPLGELFF. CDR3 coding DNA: TGTGCCAGCAGCCCCAGCCCCCTCGGGGAGCTGTTTTTT.

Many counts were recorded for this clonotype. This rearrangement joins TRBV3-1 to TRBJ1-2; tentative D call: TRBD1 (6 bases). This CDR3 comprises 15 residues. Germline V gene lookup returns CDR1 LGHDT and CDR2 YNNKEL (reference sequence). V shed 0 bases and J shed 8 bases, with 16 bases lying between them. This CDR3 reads CASSQDRSGARGYTF. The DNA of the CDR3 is TGTGCCAGCAGCCAAGATCGGTCGGGGGCTAGGGGCTACACCTTC.

The CDR3 nucleotides are TGCAGCGTCGGGCAGGGTTCGTGGGGCTACACCTTC. Protein sequence: CSVGQGSWGYTF. The chain combines TRBV29-1 with TRBJ1-2; D perhaps matches TRBD1 (5 bases). The V gene lost 6 bases and the J gene lost 8 bases, with 16 bases spanning the gap. Germline loops: CDR1 SQVTM, CDR2 ANQGSEA. This CDR3 region has 12 residues.

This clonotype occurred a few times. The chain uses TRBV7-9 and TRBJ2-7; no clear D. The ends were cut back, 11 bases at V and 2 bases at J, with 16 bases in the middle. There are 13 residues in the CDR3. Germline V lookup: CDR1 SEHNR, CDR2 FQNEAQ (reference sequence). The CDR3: CAGTSGRTYEQYF. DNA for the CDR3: TGTGCCGGAACATCGGGCAGAACCTACGAGCAGTACTTC.

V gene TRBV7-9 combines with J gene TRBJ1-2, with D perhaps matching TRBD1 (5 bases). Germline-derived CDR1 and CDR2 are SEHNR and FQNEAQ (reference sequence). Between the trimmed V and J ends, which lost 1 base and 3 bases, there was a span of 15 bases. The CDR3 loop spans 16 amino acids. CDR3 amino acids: CASSLELVGTYYGYTF. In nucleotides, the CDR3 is TGTGCCAGCAGCTTAGAGCTAGTCGGGACCTACTATGGCTACACCTTC.

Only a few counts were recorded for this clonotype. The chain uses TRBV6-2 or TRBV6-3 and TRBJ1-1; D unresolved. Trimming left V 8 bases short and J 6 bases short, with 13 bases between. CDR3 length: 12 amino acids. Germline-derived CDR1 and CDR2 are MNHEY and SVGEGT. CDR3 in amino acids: CASGRSGAEAFF. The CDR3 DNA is TGTGCCAGCGGTCGATCTGGGGCTGAAGCTTTCTTT.

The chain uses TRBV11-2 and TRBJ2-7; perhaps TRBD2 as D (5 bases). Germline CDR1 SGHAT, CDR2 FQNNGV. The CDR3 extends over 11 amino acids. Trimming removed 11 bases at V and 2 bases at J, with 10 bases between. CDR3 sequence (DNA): TGTGCCTCCGGAGGAACCTACGAGCAGTACTTC. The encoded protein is CASGGTYEQYF.

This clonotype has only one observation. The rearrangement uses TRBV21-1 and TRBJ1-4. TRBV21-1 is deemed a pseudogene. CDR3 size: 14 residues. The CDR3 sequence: CASSKRTANEKLFF. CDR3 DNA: TGTGCCAGCAGCAAACGGACAGCTAATGAAAAACTGTTTTTT.

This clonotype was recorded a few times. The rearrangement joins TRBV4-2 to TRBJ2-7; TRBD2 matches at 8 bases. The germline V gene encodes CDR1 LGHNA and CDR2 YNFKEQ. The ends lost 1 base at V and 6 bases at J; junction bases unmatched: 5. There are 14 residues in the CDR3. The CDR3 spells CASSQGLASVEQYF. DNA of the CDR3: TGTGCCAGCAGCCAAGGACTAGCGTCAGTCGAGCAGTACTTC.

CDR3 loop: CASSQDRVSGVTKSYEQYF. The DNA of the CDR3 is TGTGCCAGCAGCCAAGATCGGGTTTCGGGCGTAACCAAGTCCTACGAGCAGTACTTC. The chain couples TRBV3-1 to TRBJ2-7; D is unclear. The CDR3 totals 19 residues. Germline loops: CDR1 LGHDT, CDR2 YNNKEL (reference sequence). V was clipped by 0 bases and J by 1 base, with 22 bases between them.

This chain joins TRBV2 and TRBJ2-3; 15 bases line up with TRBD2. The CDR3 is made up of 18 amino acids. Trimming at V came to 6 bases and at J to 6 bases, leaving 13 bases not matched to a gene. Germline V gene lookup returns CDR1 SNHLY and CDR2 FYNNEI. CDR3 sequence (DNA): TGTGCCAGCAGCAACCAGAGGACTAGCGGGAGGGCCCGGGATACGCAGTATTTT. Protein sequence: CASSNQRTSGRARDTQYF.

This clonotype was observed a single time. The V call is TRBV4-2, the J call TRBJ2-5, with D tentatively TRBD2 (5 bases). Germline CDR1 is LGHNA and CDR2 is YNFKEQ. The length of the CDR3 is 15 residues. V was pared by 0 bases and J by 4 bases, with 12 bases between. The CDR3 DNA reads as TGTGCCAGCAGCCAAGATCTCGGGGATGGAGAGACCCAGTACTTC. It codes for CASSQDLGDGETQYF.

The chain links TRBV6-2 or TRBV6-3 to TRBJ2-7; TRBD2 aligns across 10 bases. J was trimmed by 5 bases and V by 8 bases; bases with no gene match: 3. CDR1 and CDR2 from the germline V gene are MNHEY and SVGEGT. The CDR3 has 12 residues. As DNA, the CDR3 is TGTGCCAGCGTGAGCGGGAGGGACGAGCAGTACTTC. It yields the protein CASVSGRDEQYF.

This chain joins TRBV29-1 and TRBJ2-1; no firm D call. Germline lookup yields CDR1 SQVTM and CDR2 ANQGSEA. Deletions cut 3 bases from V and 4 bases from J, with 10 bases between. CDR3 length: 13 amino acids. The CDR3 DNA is TGCAGCGTTGATGGGAACCCATACAATGAGCAGTTCTTC. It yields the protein CSVDGNPYNEQFF.

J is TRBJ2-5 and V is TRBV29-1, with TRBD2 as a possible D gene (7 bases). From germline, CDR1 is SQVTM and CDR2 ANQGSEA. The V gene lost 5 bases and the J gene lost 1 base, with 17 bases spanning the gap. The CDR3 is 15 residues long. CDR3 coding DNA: TGCAGCGTTTCGGGGGGCCTTAGCGTCCAAGAGACCCAGTACTTC. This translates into CSVSGGLSVQETQYF.